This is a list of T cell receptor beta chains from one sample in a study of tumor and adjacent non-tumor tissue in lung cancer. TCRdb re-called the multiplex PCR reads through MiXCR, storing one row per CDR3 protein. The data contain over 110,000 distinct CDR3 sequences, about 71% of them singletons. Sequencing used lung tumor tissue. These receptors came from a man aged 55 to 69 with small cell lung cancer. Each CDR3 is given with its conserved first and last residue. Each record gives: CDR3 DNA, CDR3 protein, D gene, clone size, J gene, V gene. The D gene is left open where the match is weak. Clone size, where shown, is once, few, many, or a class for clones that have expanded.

CDR3nt: TGCAGTGCTAGGGACTCCGGGACTAGATCCTACGAGCAGTACTTC
CDR3aa: CSARDSGTRSYEQYF
d_gene: TRBD2
abundance: NA
j_gene: TRBJ2-7
v_gene: TRBV20-1

CDR3nt: TGTGCCAGCAGCCCCCAGTACGAGCAGTACTTC
CDR3aa: CASSPQYEQYF
d_gene: NA
abundance: NA
j_gene: TRBJ2-7
v_gene: TRBV7-9

CDR3nt: TGTGCTAGTGGTTTGATTCAAGAGACCCAGTACTTC
CDR3aa: CASGLIQETQYF
d_gene: NA
abundance: many
j_gene: TRBJ2-5
v_gene: TRBV12-5

CDR3nt: TGTGCCAGCGAGGGCACAGATACGCAGTGTTTT
CDR3aa: CASEGTDTQCF
d_gene: NA
abundance: NA
j_gene: TRBJ2-3
v_gene: TRBV12-3/TRBV12-4

CDR3nt: TGTGTCAGCAGCTTGACTCCCCCGGGACGGGGAAGAGGCTACACCTTC
CDR3aa: CVSSLTPPGRGRGYTF
d_gene: NA
abundance: NA
j_gene: TRBJ1-2
v_gene: TRBV5-5

CDR3nt: TGTGCCGGCAGCCTAGCGGATGAAACAGATACGCAGTATTTT
CDR3aa: CAGSLADETDTQYF
d_gene: TRBD2
abundance: NA
j_gene: TRBJ2-3
v_gene: TRBV11-2

CDR3nt: TGTGCCAGCAGCTCGGGGAACTGGGACGGAGATACGCAGTATTTT
CDR3aa: CASSSGNWDGDTQYF
d_gene: NA
abundance: NA
j_gene: TRBJ2-3
v_gene: TRBV5-4

CDR3nt: TGCAGTGCCGGGGGCTACTCTAGCACAGATACGCAGTATTTT
CDR3aa: CSAGGYSSTDTQYF
d_gene: NA
abundance: few
j_gene: TRBJ2-3
v_gene: TRBV20-1

CDR3nt: TGCAGTGCTAGAAGTGGGGGGGAGACCCAGTACTTC
CDR3aa: CSARSGGETQYF
d_gene: NA
abundance: NA
j_gene: TRBJ2-5
v_gene: TRBV20-1

CDR3nt: TGCAGTGCTATTGCGGGAGGGCACAATGAACAGTTCTTC
CDR3aa: CSAIAGGHNEQFF
d_gene: TRBD2
abundance: NA
j_gene: TRBJ2-1
v_gene: TRBV20-1

CDR3nt: TGTGCCAGCAGTTACTCGAGGGAGACTGAAGCTTTCTTT
CDR3aa: CASSYSRETEAFF
d_gene: NA
abundance: NA
j_gene: TRBJ1-1
v_gene: TRBV6-2/TRBV6-3

CDR3nt: TGTGCCAGTAGCATTCGAGCGGGAGCTTTCAATGAGCAGTTCTTC
CDR3aa: CASSIRAGAFNEQFF
d_gene: TRBD2
abundance: NA
j_gene: TRBJ2-1
v_gene: TRBV11-2

CDR3nt: TGTGCCAGCAGTTTAGGCGACAGAAACACTGAAGCTTTCTTT
CDR3aa: CASSLGDRNTEAFF
d_gene: NA
abundance: many
j_gene: TRBJ1-1
v_gene: TRBV12-3/TRBV12-4

CDR3nt: TGCAGTTCTAGACGGCCATGGAATTCACCCCTCCACTTT
CDR3aa: CSSRRPWNSPLHF
d_gene: NA
abundance: NA
j_gene: TRBJ1-6
v_gene: TRBV20-1

CDR3nt: TGTGCCAGCAGCTTGTCGCTAGGGACAAGTGGGAATGAGCAGTTCTTC
CDR3aa: CASSLSLGTSGNEQFF
d_gene: NA
abundance: many
j_gene: TRBJ2-1
v_gene: TRBV11-2

CDR3nt: TGCAGTGCTAGGGGATCTGGGTACACGGGCACAGATACGCAGTATTTT
CDR3aa: CSARGSGYTGTDTQYF
d_gene: NA
abundance: few
j_gene: TRBJ2-3
v_gene: TRBV20-1

CDR3nt: TGTGCCAGCAGCTTGGGTTACCTTAATGAGCAGTTCTTC
CDR3aa: CASSLGYLNEQFF
d_gene: NA
abundance: few
j_gene: TRBJ2-1
v_gene: TRBV5-8

CDR3nt: TGTGCCAGCAGCGGACAGGGAGGAGAGATCCAGTACTTC
CDR3aa: CASSGQGGEIQYF
d_gene: TRBD1
abundance: once
j_gene: TRBJ2-5
v_gene: TRBV5-5

CDR3nt: TGTGCCTGGAGTGTAAAAATCCCGAACACTGAAGCTTTCTTT
CDR3aa: CAWSVKIPNTEAFF
d_gene: NA
abundance: many
j_gene: TRBJ1-1
v_gene: TRBV30

CDR3nt: TGTGCCATCAGTGGGGGAGTAGCCTCCGACGGTGGCTACACCTTC
CDR3aa: CAISGGVASDGGYTF
d_gene: NA
abundance: NA
j_gene: TRBJ1-2
v_gene: TRBV10-3

CDR3nt: TGCAGTGCTAGGGACTTCCGGCGATATACAGATACGCAGTATTTT
CDR3aa: CSARDFRRYTDTQYF
d_gene: NA
abundance: many
j_gene: TRBJ2-3
v_gene: TRBV20-1

CDR3nt: TGTGCCAGCAGTTACTGGACAGGGGAGCTGTTTTTT
CDR3aa: CASSYWTGELFF
d_gene: NA
abundance: NA
j_gene: TRBJ2-2
v_gene: TRBV6-5

CDR3nt: TGCAGTGCTAGGCATTTACTAGCGGGAGAGGGAAATACGCACTATTTT
CDR3aa: CSARHLLAGEGNTHYF
d_gene: TRBD2
abundance: NA
j_gene: TRBJ2-3
v_gene: TRBV20-1

CDR3nt: TGCGCCAGCAGCCAAGTCGGGATCCGTACCGGGGAGCTGTTTTTT
CDR3aa: CASSQVGIRTGELFF
d_gene: NA
abundance: few
j_gene: TRBJ2-2
v_gene: TRBV4-1

CDR3nt: TGTGCCAGCAGCTTAGGCGTGAGGTCCTACAATGAGCTGTTCTTC
CDR3aa: CASSLGVRSYNELFF
d_gene: NA
abundance: NA
j_gene: TRBJ2-1
v_gene: TRBV11-3

CDR3nt: TGTGCCAGCAGGCTCCGGTGGGGCCAGCACGTGAATGAGCAGTTCTTC
CDR3aa: CASRLRWGQHVNEQFF
d_gene: NA
abundance: NA
j_gene: TRBJ2-1
v_gene: TRBV11-3

CDR3nt: TGTGCCATCCGCCGGACAGGGGAGAATCAGCCCCAGCATTTT
CDR3aa: CAIRRTGENQPQHF
d_gene: TRBD1
abundance: NA
j_gene: TRBJ1-5
v_gene: TRBV10-3

CDR3nt: TGTGCCAGCAGAAACGGGAACGGCCGCACAGATACGCAGTATTTT
CDR3aa: CASRNGNGRTDTQYF
d_gene: NA
abundance: NA
j_gene: TRBJ2-3
v_gene: TRBV12-3/TRBV12-4

CDR3nt: TGTGCCAGCTGCTTCCGGGGAGGCGAAGTTTACTTT
CDR3aa: CASCFRGGEVYF
d_gene: NA
abundance: NA
j_gene: TRBJ1-1
v_gene: TRBV5-5

CDR3nt: TGCAGTGGCTCGGGCGGGGAACCAGATACGCAGTATTTT
CDR3aa: CSGSGGEPDTQYF
d_gene: NA
abundance: once
j_gene: TRBJ2-3
v_gene: TRBV20-1

CDR3nt: TGTGCCAACAGCTTGGACAGAGGCACAGGAGAGCTGTTTTTT
CDR3aa: CANSLDRGTGELFF
d_gene: NA
abundance: NA
j_gene: TRBJ2-2
v_gene: TRBV13

CDR3nt: TGTGCCACCAGTGATTCCTCAGTGTTCGGGGAGACCCAGTACTTC
CDR3aa: CATSDSSVFGETQYF
d_gene: NA
abundance: NA
j_gene: TRBJ2-5
v_gene: TRBV24-1

CDR3nt: TGTGCCAGCAGCTTGTACAGGAGGATAGATACGCAGTATTTT
CDR3aa: CASSLYRRIDTQYF
d_gene: NA
abundance: NA
j_gene: TRBJ2-3
v_gene: TRBV11-1

CDR3nt: TGTGTCAGCAGTCCGCCCCACAGGGGGTGCGTTAATGAGCAGCTCTTC
CDR3aa: CVSSPPHRGCVNEQLF
d_gene: TRBD1
abundance: NA
j_gene: TRBJ2-1
v_gene: TRBV28

CDR3nt: TGCGCCAGCAGCAAGGGGCTACGAGGGGTGTCGAACACCGGGGAGCTGTTTTTT
CDR3aa: CASSKGLRGVSNTGELFF
d_gene: NA
abundance: NA
j_gene: TRBJ2-2
v_gene: TRBV5-1

CDR3nt: TGTGCCATCAGCCAGGAACCGGACGGCAAACAAGAGACCCAGTACTTC
CDR3aa: CAISQEPDGKQETQYF
d_gene: NA
abundance: NA
j_gene: TRBJ2-5
v_gene: TRBV6-5

CDR3nt: TGCGCCAGCAGCCCAGGACCCCACGAGACCCAGTACTTC
CDR3aa: CASSPGPHETQYF
d_gene: NA
abundance: NA
j_gene: TRBJ2-5
v_gene: TRBV7-9

CDR3nt: TGCAGCGTTAGGGGACGGTCGAACACTGAAGCTGTCTTT
CDR3aa: CSVRGRSNTEAVF
d_gene: NA
abundance: NA
j_gene: TRBJ1-1
v_gene: TRBV29-1

CDR3nt: TGTGCCAGCCGACAGGGTAAAGAAAGACTGTTTTTT
CDR3aa: CASRQGKERLFF
d_gene: TRBD1
abundance: few
j_gene: TRBJ1-4
v_gene: TRBV6-6

CDR3nt: TGCAGTGCTAGTTTTCCCTTGATTAGTGGGCCGAGCTCCTACAATGATCAGTTCTTC
CDR3aa: CSASFPLISGPSSYNDQFF
d_gene: NA
abundance: NA
j_gene: TRBJ2-1
v_gene: TRBV20-1

CDR3nt: TGTGCCAGCAGGATGACAGGGGGCAACACAGATACGCAGTATTTT
CDR3aa: CASRMTGGNTDTQYF
d_gene: TRBD1
abundance: many
j_gene: TRBJ2-3
v_gene: TRBV6-5

CDR3nt: TGCAGCGTCGTGGGACATTTTTCCTACGAGCAGTACTTC
CDR3aa: CSVVGHFSYEQYF
d_gene: NA
abundance: NA
j_gene: TRBJ2-7
v_gene: TRBV29-1